This is a list of T cell receptor beta chains from one sample in a study of T cell responses to AZD1222 COVID-19 vaccine. Profiling relied on immunoSEQ multiplex PCR, and the TCRdb table lists in-frame clones only, not all of them. The data contain around 89,000 clones, 75% to 90% of them singletons. The sequencing here drew on peripheral blood, taken 28 days after the second AZD1222 dose. These receptors all come from an adult who received the AZD1222 COVID-19 vaccine. The CDR3 runs from the conserved cysteine through the conserved F or W. A D gene is named only where the DNA matches it firmly. Some rows mark clone size as missing; the rest say once, few, many or name a class of expanded clone.

CDR3nt	CDR3aa	abundance	j_gene	v_gene	d_gene
TGCGCCAGCAGCTTGGTAGGGGACAGACTAGGCTACGAGCAGTACTTC	CASSLVGDRLGYEQYF	.	TRBJ2-7	TRBV5-1	.
TGTGCCAGCAGCTCACGGGGTGGTAATCAGCCCCAGCATTTT	CASSSRGGNQPQHF	.	TRBJ1-5	TRBV7-2	.
TGCGCCAGCAGCCAAGGGCCGAAAAACTATGGCTACACCTTC	CASSQGPKNYGYTF	.	TRBJ1-2	TRBV4-1	.
TGTGCCAGCAGCTCGAGAGCTCGTGGGCGAATGGCGGGTGAAAAACTGTTTTTT	CASSSRARGRMAGEKLFF	.	TRBJ1-4	TRBV5-6	.
TGTGCCAGCAGCGCCCGGAGCGTCGGCCCGAACACCGGGGAGCTGTTTTTT	CASSARSVGPNTGELFF	.	TRBJ2-2	TRBV3-1/TRBV3-2	.
TGTGCCAGCAGCTCTAGCGGGGGACGCACAGATACGCAGTATTTT	CASSSSGGRTDTQYF	.	TRBJ2-3	TRBV7-9	TRBD2
TGTGCCAGCAGCTTGACAGGGGCCCCTGGAGCTTTCTTT	CASSLTGAPGAFF	.	TRBJ1-1	TRBV7-2	TRBD1
TGTGCCTGGAGTGTAAAGGCTCCCGGGGAGCTGTTTTTT	CAWSVKAPGELFF	once	TRBJ2-2	TRBV30	.
TGTGCCAGCACTAGGACACCCAGCTCCTACGAGCAGTACTTC	CASTRTPSSYEQYF	.	TRBJ2-7	TRBV2	.
TGTGCCAGCAGCGCAGGCCAGGGAATCCAGCCCCAGCATTTT	CASSAGQGIQPQHF	.	TRBJ1-5	TRBV9	.
TGTGCCAGCAGCTTACCGGGTACGAGGATGAACGAGCAGTACTTC	CASSLPGTRMNEQYF	.	TRBJ2-7	TRBV11-2	.
TGTGCCAGCAGCTTTAGGAGTATCGGGAATAACTATGGCTACACCTTC	CASSFRSIGNNYGYTF	once	TRBJ1-2	TRBV7-9	.
TGCGCCAGCAGTCCGGACCAATATCAGCCCCAGCATTTT	CASSPDQYQPQHF	.	TRBJ1-5	TRBV4-1	.
TGTGCCAGCAGCCCCACCTTACAGGGTACCTACGAGCAGTACTTC	CASSPTLQGTYEQYF	.	TRBJ2-7	TRBV6-2/TRBV6-3	.
TGCAGCGTTGAATCGGGGGGGATAAACAATGAGCAGTTCTTC	CSVESGGINNEQFF	.	TRBJ2-1	TRBV29-1	TRBD2
TGTGCCAGCAGCTTGACGGGACAGCCTAGTGAAAAACTGTTTTTT	CASSLTGQPSEKLFF	.	TRBJ1-4	TRBV5-6	TRBD1
TGTGCCAGCAGCGAAATACAGGGATGGACTGAAGCTTTCTTT	CASSEIQGWTEAFF	.	TRBJ1-1	TRBV9	.
TGTGCCACCCGACGAGACTACAATGAGCAGTTCTTC	CATRRDYNEQFF	.	TRBJ2-1	TRBV10-3	.
TGTGCCAGCACAGGGCGTGAAAAACTGTTTTTT	CASTGREKLFF	.	TRBJ1-4	TRBV2	.
TGTGCCAGCAGTTTATCGATACAGAACTACGAGCAGTACTTC	CASSLSIQNYEQYF	.	TRBJ2-7	TRBV27	.
TGTGCCAGCGGGTTAAGCAGGAGCTCCTACAATGAGCAGTTCTTC	CASGLSRSSYNEQFF	.	TRBJ2-1	TRBV11-2	.
TGTGCCAGCAGCCAAATCCTCCGGGACTACAATGAGCAGTTCTTC	CASSQILRDYNEQFF	.	TRBJ2-1	TRBV14	.
TGTGCCAGCGGAAACAGGGAGTTCAGCACAGATACGCAGTATTTT	CASGNREFSTDTQYF	.	TRBJ2-3	TRBV11-2	.
TGTGCCAGCAGCTTGAGGGTCCAGGGCCGGGAGCAGTACTTC	CASSLRVQGREQYF	.	TRBJ2-7	TRBV5-1	.
TGTGCCAGCAGCTTCCCCAGCGGGGGGGACACAGATACGCAGTATTTT	CASSFPSGGDTDTQYF	.	TRBJ2-3	TRBV7-9	TRBD2
TGTGCCAGCAGCCCCTCTGGCTACGAGCAGTACTTC	CASSPSGYEQYF	.	TRBJ2-7	TRBV4-2	.
TGCGCCAGCACCTACCCATACAGACAGAATCAGCCCCAGCATTTT	CASTYPYRQNQPQHF	many	TRBJ1-5	TRBV10-1	.
TGTGCCAGCAGCCAGTTGGGAGCAGATACGCAGTATTTT	CASSQLGADTQYF	.	TRBJ2-3	TRBV3-1/TRBV3-2	.
TGTGCCAGCAGCAAAAGTTCTGGAAACACCATATATTTT	CASSKSSGNTIYF	.	TRBJ1-3	TRBV12-3/TRBV12-4	.
TGTGCCAGTAGTATTATTGGCAGGGGAGAGACTAATGAAAAACTGTTTTTT	CASSIIGRGETNEKLFF	.	TRBJ1-4	TRBV19	.
TGTGCCAGCAGCCCGAGGGAACAAAACCTACCTGAGCAGTTCTTC	CASSPREQNLPEQFF	.	TRBJ2-1	TRBV11-3	.